Listed below are T cell receptor beta chains from one sample, sequenced in a study of T cells in Graves' hyperthyroidism and ophthalmopathy. TCRdb reprocessed the multiplex PCR reads with MiXCR, giving one entry per CDR3 protein. The sample contains approximately 740,000 distinct CDR3 sequences, 14% of which appear only once. The sample comprised blood. The receptors derive from a young woman with Graves' hyperthyroidism. CDR3s include the opening cysteine and the closing phenylalanine or tryptophan. A D gene is named only where the DNA matches it firmly. Not every row has a clone size; where given, it reads once, few, many or a size class.

D: .; J: TRBJ1-6; V: TRBV11-2; size: many; DNA: TGTGCCAGCAGCTTAGGCCCCCGACAGCTCCATTCACCCCTCCACTTT; CDR3: CASSLGPRQLHSPLHF
D: TRBD2; J: TRBJ2-3; V: TRBV9; size: many; DNA: TGTGCCAGCAGCGTAGGGGGAGCGGGAGGTGCTACGCAGTATTTT; CDR3: CASSVGGAGGATQYF
D: TRBD2; J: TRBJ2-2; V: TRBV7-3; size: many; DNA: TGTGCCAGCAGCTTCGGACTAGCGGGAGGGCGGGAGCTGTTTTTT; CDR3: CASSFGLAGGRELFF
D: TRBD2; J: TRBJ2-7; V: TRBV5-4; size: .; DNA: TGTGCCAGCAGCTTGACCAAACTAGCGGGAGAGGGTGCCTACGAGCAGTACTTC; CDR3: CASSLTKLAGEGAYEQYF
D: TRBD1; J: TRBJ1-2; V: TRBV10-3; size: many; DNA: TGTGCCATCAGTCCAGAGGAGGGGGCTCACTATGGCTACACCTTC; CDR3: CAISPEEGAHYGYTF
D: .; J: TRBJ1-1; V: TRBV29-1; size: few; DNA: TGCAGCGTTACATTGAACACTGAAGCTTTCTTT; CDR3: CSVTLNTEAFF
D: TRBD2; J: TRBJ2-1; V: TRBV7-2; size: many; DNA: TGTGCCAGCAGCCCGACTAGCGGGAGTCTCGATGAGCAGTTCTTC; CDR3: CASSPTSGSLDEQFF
D: .; J: TRBJ1-1; V: TRBV11-2; size: .; DNA: TGTGCCAGCAGCTTCCCAGGGGTGAACACTGAAGCTTTCTTT; CDR3: CASSFPGVNTEAFF
D: TRBD1; J: TRBJ1-2; V: TRBV20-1; size: many; DNA: TGCAGTGCGGACAGGGGGCTCTATGGCTACACCTTC; CDR3: CSADRGLYGYTF
D: .; J: TRBJ1-1; V: TRBV30; size: many; DNA: TGTGCCTGCCTGGACAGACTAATGAACACTGAAGCTTTCTTT; CDR3: CACLDRLMNTEAFF
D: TRBD1; J: TRBJ1-1; V: TRBV20-1; size: many; DNA: TGCAGTGCTAGAGATCGGGGACAGGGGGCGCTTAGGACTGAAGCTTTCTTT; CDR3: CSARDRGQGALRTEAFF
D: TRBD2; J: TRBJ2-3; V: TRBV20-1; size: .; DNA: TGCAGTGCTAGAGATTGGGGACTAGCGCACACAGATACGCAGTATTTT; CDR3: CSARDWGLAHTDTQYF